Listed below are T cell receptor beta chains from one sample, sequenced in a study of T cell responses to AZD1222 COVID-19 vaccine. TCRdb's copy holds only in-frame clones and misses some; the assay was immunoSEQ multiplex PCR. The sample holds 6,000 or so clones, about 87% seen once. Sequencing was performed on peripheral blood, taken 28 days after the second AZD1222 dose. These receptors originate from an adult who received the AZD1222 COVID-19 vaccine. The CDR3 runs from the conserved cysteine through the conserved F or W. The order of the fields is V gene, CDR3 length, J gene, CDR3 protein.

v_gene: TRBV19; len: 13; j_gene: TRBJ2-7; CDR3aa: CASSDRAAAEQYF
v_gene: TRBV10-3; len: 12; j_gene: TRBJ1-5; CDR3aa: CAISESNQPQHF
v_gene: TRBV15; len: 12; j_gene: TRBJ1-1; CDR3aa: CASGGMNTEAFF
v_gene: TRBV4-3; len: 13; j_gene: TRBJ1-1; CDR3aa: CASSQGANTEAFF
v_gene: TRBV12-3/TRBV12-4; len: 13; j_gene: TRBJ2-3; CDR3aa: CASREQGSHTQYF
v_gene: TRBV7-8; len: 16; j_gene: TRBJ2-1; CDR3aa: CASSLRTGVVRNEQFF
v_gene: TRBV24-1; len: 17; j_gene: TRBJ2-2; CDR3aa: CATSDHRDFLNTGELFF
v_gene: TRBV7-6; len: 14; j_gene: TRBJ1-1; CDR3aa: CASSSFTMNTEAFF
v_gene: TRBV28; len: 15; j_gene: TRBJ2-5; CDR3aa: CASSSGLASRETQYF
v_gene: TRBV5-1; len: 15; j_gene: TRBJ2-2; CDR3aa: CASSVAGLGTGELFF
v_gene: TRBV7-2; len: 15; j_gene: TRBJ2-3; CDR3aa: CASSLQVASTDTQYF
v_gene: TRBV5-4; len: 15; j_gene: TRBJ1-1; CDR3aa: CASSLGTGERAEAFF
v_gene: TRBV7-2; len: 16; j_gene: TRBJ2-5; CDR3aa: CASSFNGLGNQETQYF
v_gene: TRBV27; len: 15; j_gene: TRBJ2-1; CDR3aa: CASITRGTSGNEQFF
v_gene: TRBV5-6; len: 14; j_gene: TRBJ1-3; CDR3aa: CASSSGTSGNTIYF
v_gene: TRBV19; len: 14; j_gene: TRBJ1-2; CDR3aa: CASNTQEGVYGYTF
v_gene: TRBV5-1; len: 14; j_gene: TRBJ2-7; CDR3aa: CASSLALGQGEQYF
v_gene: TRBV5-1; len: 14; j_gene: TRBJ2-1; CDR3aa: CASSGTPLLDEQFF
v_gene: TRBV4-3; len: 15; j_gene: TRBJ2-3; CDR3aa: CASCTGTAKADTQYF